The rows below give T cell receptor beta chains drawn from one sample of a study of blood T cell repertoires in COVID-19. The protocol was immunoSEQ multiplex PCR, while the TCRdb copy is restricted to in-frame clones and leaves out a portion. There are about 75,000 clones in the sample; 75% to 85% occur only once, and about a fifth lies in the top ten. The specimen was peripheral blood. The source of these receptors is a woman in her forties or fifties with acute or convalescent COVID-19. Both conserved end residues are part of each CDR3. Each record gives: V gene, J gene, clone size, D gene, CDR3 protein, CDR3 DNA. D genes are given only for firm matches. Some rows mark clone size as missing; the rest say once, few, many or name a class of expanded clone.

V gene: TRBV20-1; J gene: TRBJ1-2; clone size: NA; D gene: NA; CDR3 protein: CKAGDDYGYTF; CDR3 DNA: TGCAAGGCCGGAGATGACTATGGCTACACCTTC
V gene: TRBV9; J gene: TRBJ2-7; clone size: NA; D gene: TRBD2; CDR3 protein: CASSRGLEAYEQYF; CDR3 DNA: TGTGCCAGCAGTAGGGGACTAGAAGCCTACGAGCAGTACTTC
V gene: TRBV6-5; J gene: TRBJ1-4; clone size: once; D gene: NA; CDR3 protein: CASSPDGWRELFF; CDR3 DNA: TGTGCCAGCAGTCCAGACGGTTGGCGGGAACTGTTTTTT
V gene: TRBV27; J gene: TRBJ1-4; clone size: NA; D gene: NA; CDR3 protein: CASSLVQAGAEKLFF; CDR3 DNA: TGTGCCAGCAGTTTGGTACAGGCTGGCGCCGAAAAACTGTTTTTT
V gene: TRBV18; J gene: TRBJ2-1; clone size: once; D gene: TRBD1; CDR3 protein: CASSPLRQGAVGADEQFF; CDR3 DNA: TGTGCCAGCTCACCCCTCAGACAGGGGGCGGTGGGGGCTGATGAGCAGTTCTTC
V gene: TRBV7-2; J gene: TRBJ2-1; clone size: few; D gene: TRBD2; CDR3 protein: CASSTSGSRRNEQFF; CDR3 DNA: TGTGCCAGCAGCACTAGCGGGAGTAGAAGGAATGAGCAGTTCTTC
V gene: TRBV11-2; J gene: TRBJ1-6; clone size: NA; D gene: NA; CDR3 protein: CASSLGVYNSPLHF; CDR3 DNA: TGTGCCAGCAGCTTAGGAGTATATAATTCACCCCTCCACTTT
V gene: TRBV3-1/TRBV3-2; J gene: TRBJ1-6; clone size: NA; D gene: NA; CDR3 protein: CASSQIDSYNSPLHF; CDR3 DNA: TGTGCCAGCAGCCAGATTGACAGCTATAATTCGCCCCTCCACTTT
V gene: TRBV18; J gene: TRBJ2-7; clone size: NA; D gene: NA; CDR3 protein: CASSPSRDTSYEQYF; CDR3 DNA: TGTGCCAGCTCACCTTCACGGGACACTTCCTACGAGCAGTACTTC
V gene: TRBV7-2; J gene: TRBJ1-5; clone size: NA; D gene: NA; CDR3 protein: CASSPPGRPQHF; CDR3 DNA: TGTGCCAGCAGCCCCCCCGGGAGGCCCCAGCATTTT
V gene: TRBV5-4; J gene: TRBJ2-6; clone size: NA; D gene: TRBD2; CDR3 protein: CASSLPGLAGASGANVLTF; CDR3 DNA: TGTGCCAGCAGCCTTCCGGGACTAGCGGGGGCCTCTGGGGCCAACGTCCTGACTTTC
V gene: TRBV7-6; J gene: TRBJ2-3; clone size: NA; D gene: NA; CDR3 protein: CASSFQTLRTDTQYF; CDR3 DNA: TGTGCCAGCAGCTTCCAGACTCTACGCACAGATACGCAGTATTTT
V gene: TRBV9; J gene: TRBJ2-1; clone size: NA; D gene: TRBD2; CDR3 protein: CASSVEGRGNEQFF; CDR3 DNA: TGTGCCAGCAGCGTAGAAGGGAGGGGCAATGAGCAGTTCTTC
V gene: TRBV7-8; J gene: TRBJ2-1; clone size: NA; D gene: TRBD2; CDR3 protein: CASSQTSGSTNEQFF; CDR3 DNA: TGTGCCAGCAGCCAGACTAGCGGGAGTACCAATGAGCAGTTCTTC
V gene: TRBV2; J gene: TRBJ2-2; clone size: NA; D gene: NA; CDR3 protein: CASSDLGPGELFF; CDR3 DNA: TGTGCCAGCAGTGATTTGGGGCCCGGGGAGCTGTTTTTT
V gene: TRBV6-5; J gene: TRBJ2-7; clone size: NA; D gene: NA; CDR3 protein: CARNDRSSYEQYF; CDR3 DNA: TGTGCCAGAAACGACAGAAGCTCCTACGAGCAGTACTTC
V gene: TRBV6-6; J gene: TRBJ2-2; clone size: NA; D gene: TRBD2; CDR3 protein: CASTHSGRPGELFF; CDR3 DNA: TGTGCCAGCACCCATAGCGGGAGGCCCGGGGAGCTGTTTTTT
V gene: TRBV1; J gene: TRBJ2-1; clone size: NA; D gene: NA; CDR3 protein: CTSSQESGSSYNEQFF; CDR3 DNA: TGCACCAGCAGCCAAGAGAGCGGTAGCTCCTACAATGAGCAGTTCTTC
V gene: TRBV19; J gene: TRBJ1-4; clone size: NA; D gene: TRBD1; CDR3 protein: CASSDRGSNEKLFF; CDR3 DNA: TGTGCCAGTAGTGACAGGGGATCCAATGAAAAACTGTTTTTT
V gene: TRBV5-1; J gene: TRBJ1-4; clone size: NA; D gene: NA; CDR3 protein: CASSHTGLRDEKLFF; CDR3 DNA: TGCGCCAGCAGCCATACAGGGTTGAGAGATGAAAAACTGTTTTTT
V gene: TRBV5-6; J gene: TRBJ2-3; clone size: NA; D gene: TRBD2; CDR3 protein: CASSPPRGLAGSTDTQYF; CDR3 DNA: TGTGCCAGCAGCCCGCCAAGGGGACTAGCGGGATCCACAGATACGCAGTATTTT
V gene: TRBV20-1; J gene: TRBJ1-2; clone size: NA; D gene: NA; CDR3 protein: CSVSEGYTF; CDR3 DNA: TGCAGTGTAAGCGAGGGCTACACCTTC
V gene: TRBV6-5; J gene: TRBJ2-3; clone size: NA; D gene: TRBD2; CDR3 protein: CASSPLAGGTDTQYF; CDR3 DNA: TGTGCCAGCAGTCCTCTAGCGGGGGGCACAGATACGCAGTATTTT
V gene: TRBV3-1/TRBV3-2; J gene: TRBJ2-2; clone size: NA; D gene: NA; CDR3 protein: CASSQGRAVTGELFF; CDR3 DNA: TGTGCCAGCAGCCAAGGGAGAGCTGTCACCGGGGAGCTGTTTTTT
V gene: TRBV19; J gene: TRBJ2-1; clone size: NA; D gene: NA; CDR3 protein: CASSTTGSSYNEQFF; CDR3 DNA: TGTGCCAGTAGTACTACAGGGAGCTCCTACAATGAGCAGTTCTTC
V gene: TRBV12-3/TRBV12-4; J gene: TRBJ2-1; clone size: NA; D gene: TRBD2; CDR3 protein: CASSRTSGNEQFF; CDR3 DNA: TGTGCCAGCAGTCGGACTAGCGGTAATGAGCAGTTCTTC
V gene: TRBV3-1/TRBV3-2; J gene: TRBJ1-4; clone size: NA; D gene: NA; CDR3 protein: CASSLTEEKLFF; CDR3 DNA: TGTGCCAGCAGCCTGACAGAAGAAAAACTGTTTTTT
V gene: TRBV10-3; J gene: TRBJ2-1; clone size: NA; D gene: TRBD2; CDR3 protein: CAITREGMTYNEQFF; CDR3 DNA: TGTGCCATCACTAGGGAGGGGATGACCTACAATGAGCAGTTCTTC
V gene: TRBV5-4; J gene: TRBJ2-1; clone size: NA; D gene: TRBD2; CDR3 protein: CASSEGLAGDNEQFF; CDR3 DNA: TGTGCCAGCAGCGAGGGACTAGCGGGGGACAATGAGCAGTTCTTC
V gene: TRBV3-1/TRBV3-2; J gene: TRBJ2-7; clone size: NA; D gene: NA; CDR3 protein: CASSQEVGPYEQYF; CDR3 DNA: TGTGCCAGCAGCCAAGAAGTGGGGCCCTACGAGCAGTACTTC
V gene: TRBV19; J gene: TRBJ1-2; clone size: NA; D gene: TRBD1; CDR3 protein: CASSRRDRDGGYTF; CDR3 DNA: TGTGCCAGTAGTCGGCGGGACAGGGATGGAGGCTACACCTTC
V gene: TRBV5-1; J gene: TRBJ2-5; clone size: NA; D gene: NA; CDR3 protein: CASSPGQFQETQYF; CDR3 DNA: TGCGCCAGCAGCCCGGGTCAGTTCCAAGAGACCCAGTACTTC
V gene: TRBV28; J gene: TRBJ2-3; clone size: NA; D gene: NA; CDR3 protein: CASSPPDYGDTQYF; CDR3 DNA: TGTGCCAGCAGTCCACCCGACTACGGAGATACGCAGTATTTT
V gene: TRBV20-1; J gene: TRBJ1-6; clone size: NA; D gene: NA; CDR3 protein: CSASEQGNSPLHF; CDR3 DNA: TGCAGTGCTAGTGAGCAGGGAAATTCACCCCTCCACTTT
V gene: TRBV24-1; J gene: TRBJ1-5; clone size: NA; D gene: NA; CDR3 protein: CATSDPSTVDQPQHF; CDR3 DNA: TGTGCCACCAGTGATCCATCGACAGTAGATCAGCCCCAGCATTTT
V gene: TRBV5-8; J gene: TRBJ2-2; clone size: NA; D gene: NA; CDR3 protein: CASSLVGATGELFF; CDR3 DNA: TGTGCCAGCAGCTTGGTTGGGGCTACCGGGGAGCTGTTTTTT
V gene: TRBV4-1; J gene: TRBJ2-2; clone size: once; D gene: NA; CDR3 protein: CASSGPGAGELFF; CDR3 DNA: TGCGCCAGCAGCGGACCGGGGGCCGGGGAGCTGTTTTTT
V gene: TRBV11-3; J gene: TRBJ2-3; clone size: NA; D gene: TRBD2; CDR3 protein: CASSSGWASGGAEADTQYF; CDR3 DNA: TGTGCCAGCAGCTCAGGTTGGGCTAGCGGGGGGGCCGAGGCAGATACGCAGTATTTT
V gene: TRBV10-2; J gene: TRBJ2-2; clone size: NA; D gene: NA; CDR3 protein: CASRGVVSGELFF; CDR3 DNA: TGCGCCAGCAGGGGAGTAGTTTCCGGGGAGCTGTTTTTT
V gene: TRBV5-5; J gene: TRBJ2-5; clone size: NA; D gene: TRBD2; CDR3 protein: CASSSGTSGRLETQYF; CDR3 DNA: TGTGCCAGCAGCTCAGGGACTAGCGGGAGGTTGGAGACCCAGTACTTC
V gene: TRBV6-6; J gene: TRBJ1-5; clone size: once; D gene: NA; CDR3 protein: CASSPGGNNQPQHF; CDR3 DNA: TGTGCCAGCAGCCCCGGGGGGAACAATCAGCCCCAGCATTTT
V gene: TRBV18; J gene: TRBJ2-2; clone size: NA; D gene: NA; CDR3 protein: CASSPIWGRSLGELFF; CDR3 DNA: TGTGCCAGCTCACCAATTTGGGGGCGATCACTTGGGGAGCTGTTTTTT
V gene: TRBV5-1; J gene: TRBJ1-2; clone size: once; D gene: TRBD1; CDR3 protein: CASSDGQGFVF; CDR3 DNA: TGCGCCAGCAGCGACGGACAGGGTTTTGTCTTC
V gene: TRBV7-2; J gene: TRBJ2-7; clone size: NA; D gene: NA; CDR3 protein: CASSLSGTMYEQYF; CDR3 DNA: TGTGCCAGCAGCTTATCAGGGACAATGTACGAGCAGTACTTC
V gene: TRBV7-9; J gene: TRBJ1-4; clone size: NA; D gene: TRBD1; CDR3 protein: CASSLYYGTDNEKLFF; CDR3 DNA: TGTGCCAGCAGCTTGTACTACGGGACAGATAATGAAAAACTGTTTTTT
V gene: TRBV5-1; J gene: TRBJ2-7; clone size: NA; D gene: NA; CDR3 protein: CASSLAMGGIYEQYF; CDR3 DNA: TGCGCCAGCAGCTTGGCTATGGGAGGAATCTACGAGCAGTACTTC
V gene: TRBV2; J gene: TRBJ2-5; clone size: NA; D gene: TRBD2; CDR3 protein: CASSDGPGGETQYF; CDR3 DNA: TGTGCCAGCAGTGACGGACCGGGAGGAGAGACCCAGTACTTC
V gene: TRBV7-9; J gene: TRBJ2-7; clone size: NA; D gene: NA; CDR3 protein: CASSTRGGAVFNYEQYF; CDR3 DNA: TGTGCCAGCAGCACTCGAGGGGGGGCGGTCTTCAACTACGAGCAGTACTTC
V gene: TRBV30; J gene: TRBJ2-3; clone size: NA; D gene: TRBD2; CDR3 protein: CAWTSGTSTDTQYF; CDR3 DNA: TGTGCCTGGACCAGCGGGACTAGCACAGATACGCAGTATTTT
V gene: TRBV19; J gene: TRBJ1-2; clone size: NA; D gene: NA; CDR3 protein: CASSPRGTLYGYTF; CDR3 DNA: TGTGCCAGTAGTCCTCGAGGGACACTCTATGGCTACACCTTC
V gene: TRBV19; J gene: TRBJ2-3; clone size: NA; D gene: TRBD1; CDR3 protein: CASSMGQAITDTQYF; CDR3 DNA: TGTGCCAGTAGTATGGGACAGGCGATCACAGATACGCAGTATTTT
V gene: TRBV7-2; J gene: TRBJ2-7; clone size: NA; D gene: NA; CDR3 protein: CASSLRSLAYEQYF; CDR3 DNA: TGTGCCAGCAGCTTAAGGTCCCTAGCCTACGAGCAGTACTTC
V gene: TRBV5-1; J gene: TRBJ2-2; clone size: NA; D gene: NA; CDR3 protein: CASSLEGGVVAGELFF; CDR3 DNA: TGCGCCAGCAGCTTGGAAGGCGGGGTCGTCGCCGGGGAGCTGTTTTTT
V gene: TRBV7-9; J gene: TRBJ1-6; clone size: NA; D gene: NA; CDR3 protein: CASDPGDSYSPLHF; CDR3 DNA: TGTGCCAGCGACCCAGGGGATTCATACTCACCCCTCCACTTT
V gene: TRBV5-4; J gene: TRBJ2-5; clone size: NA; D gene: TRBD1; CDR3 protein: CASSFGQGQETQYF; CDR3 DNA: TGTGCCAGCAGCTTCGGACAGGGGCAGGAGACCCAGTACTTC
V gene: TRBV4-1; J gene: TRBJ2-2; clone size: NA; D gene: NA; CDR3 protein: CASSQDPGRANTGELFF; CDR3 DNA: TGCGCCAGCAGCCAAGATCCCGGCAGGGCGAACACCGGGGAGCTGTTTTTT
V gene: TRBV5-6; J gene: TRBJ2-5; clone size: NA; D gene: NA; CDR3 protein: CASSPQGRGTQYF; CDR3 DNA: TGTGCCAGCAGCCCACAGGGACGCGGGACCCAGTACTTC
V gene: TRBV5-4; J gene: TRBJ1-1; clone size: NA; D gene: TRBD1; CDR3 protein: CASSTTGVEGEAFF; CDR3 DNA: TGTGCCAGCAGCACTACAGGGGTGGAGGGTGAAGCTTTCTTT
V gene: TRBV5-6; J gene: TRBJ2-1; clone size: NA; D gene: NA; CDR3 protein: CASSSQDEQFF; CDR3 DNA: TGTGCCAGCAGCTCTCAGGATGAGCAGTTCTTC